Listed below are T cell receptor beta chains from one sample, sequenced in a study of cytomegalovirus exposure and HLA in healthy donors. The protocol was immunoSEQ multiplex PCR, while the TCRdb copy is restricted to in-frame clones and leaves out a portion. The sample includes about 150,000 clones, around 79% of them seen just once. The source material was PBMCs. The receptors were sampled from a man aged 30-40 years in good health and CMV-seropositive. Each CDR3 is given with its conserved first and last residue. Fields, in order: J gene, V gene, D gene, CDR3 DNA, CDR3 protein. D genes are given only for firm matches.

J gene: TRBJ1-5
V gene: TRBV6-6
D gene: .
CDR3 DNA: TGTGCCAGCAATACAGACAATCTACTCAGCAATCAGCCCCAGCATTTT
CDR3 protein: CASNTDNLLSNQPQHF

J gene: TRBJ2-2
V gene: TRBV30
D gene: TRBD2
CDR3 DNA: TGTGCCTGGGGGGGGGACGGGGAGCTGTTTTTT
CDR3 protein: CAWGGDGELFF

J gene: TRBJ2-1
V gene: TRBV11-2
D gene: .
CDR3 DNA: TGTGCCAGCAGCTCGCTAGAAGGTTACAATGAGCAGTTCTTC
CDR3 protein: CASSSLEGYNEQFF

J gene: TRBJ1-4
V gene: TRBV7-8
D gene: TRBD1
CDR3 DNA: TGTGCCAGCAGCTTACTCAAGGGACAGGTGTTTTTT
CDR3 protein: CASSLLKGQVFF

J gene: TRBJ1-6
V gene: TRBV6-5
D gene: .
CDR3 DNA: TGTGCCAGTGGAGAGAGCTCCTATAATTCACCCCTCCACTTT
CDR3 protein: CASGESSYNSPLHF

J gene: TRBJ2-7
V gene: TRBV30
D gene: TRBD2
CDR3 DNA: TGTGCCTGGAGTGAACCAGCGGGGGGCTACGAGCAGTACTTC
CDR3 protein: CAWSEPAGGYEQYF

J gene: TRBJ2-5
V gene: TRBV5-4
D gene: TRBD2
CDR3 DNA: TGTGCCAGCAGCCGGACTAGCGGGGGGGCCGGAGAGACCCAGTACTTC
CDR3 protein: CASSRTSGGAGETQYF

J gene: TRBJ2-2
V gene: TRBV6-6
D gene: .
CDR3 DNA: TGTGCCAGCAGTTACGGTGAGGGGGACACCGGGGAGCTGTTTTTT
CDR3 protein: CASSYGEGDTGELFF

J gene: TRBJ1-2
V gene: TRBV4-1
D gene: .
CDR3 DNA: TGCGCCAGCAGCCAAGACGGCAGGGTGGGCGGCTACACCTTC
CDR3 protein: CASSQDGRVGGYTF

J gene: TRBJ1-5
V gene: TRBV12-5
D gene: .
CDR3 DNA: TGTGCTAGTGGTTTGGTATTAGGGGCCCATCAGCCCCAGCATTTT
CDR3 protein: CASGLVLGAHQPQHF

J gene: TRBJ1-1
V gene: TRBV4-2
D gene: .
CDR3 DNA: TGTGCCAGCAGCCCTACCTCGTTGGCTGAAGCTTTCTTT
CDR3 protein: CASSPTSLAEAFF